These 18 T cell receptor beta chains were sequenced from one sample in a study of shared clonotypes between healthy human individuals. Generated by immunoSEQ multiplex PCR, the TCRdb table keeps only in-frame clones and is missing some. This repertoire shows a few million clones, 80% to 95% found once; its top ten account for approximately 0.4%. The sequencing input was naive CD4+ T cells from PBMCs. Noted subset: CD45RA+ positively selected. The receptor set was obtained from a man aged 18 to 29 in good health. Some clones in this sample may be carry-over from other donors' samples.

J is TRBJ1-1 and V is TRBV7-8, with 9 bases lining up with TRBD1. The CDR3 is made up of 15 amino acids. V lost 1 base and J lost 7; bases outside the gene matches: 7. From germline, CDR1 is SGHVS and CDR2 FQNEAQ. The DNA of the CDR3 is TGTGCCAGCAGCTTAGACGGACAGGGGTGGAATGAAGCTTTCTTT. Its protein product is CASSLDGQGWNEAFF.

This chain joins TRBV7-2 and TRBJ2-2, with unresolved D. This CDR3 region has 13 residues. Germline CDR1 SGHTA, CDR2 FQGNSA. The germline V and J ends were trimmed by 2 bases and 5 bases, with 6 bases remaining between them. CDR3 sequence reads: CASSLFGTGELFF. CDR3 DNA: TGTGCCAGCAGCTTATTTGGGACCGGGGAGCTGTTTTTT.

The J gene is TRBJ2-6, the V gene TRBV10-3; 10 bases agree with TRBD1. Looked up from germline, CDR1 is ENHRY and CDR2 is SYGVKD. With 6 bases clipped from V and 3 bases from J, the junction kept 5 bases outside the gene matches. There are 16 residues in the CDR3. The CDR3 region is CAIRSGTGVGANVLTF. The CDR3 DNA follows: TGTGCCATCAGGTCCGGGACAGGGGTTGGGGCCAACGTCCTGACTTTC.

V and J are TRBV19 and TRBJ1-1; no firm D call. This CDR3 has 14 residues. V was pared by 10 bases and J by 5 bases, with 20 bases between. The germline gives CDR1 LNHDA, CDR2 SQIVND (reference sequence). The CDR3 sequence is CATLPTGKRTEAFF. The CDR3 region has the DNA TGTGCCACATTACCGACGGGGAAAAGGACTGAAGCTTTCTTT.

The chain recombines TRBV28 with TRBJ1-4, with TRBD1 as a possible D gene (6 bases). Germline-derived CDR1 and CDR2 are MDHEN and SYDVKM. The CDR3 is made up of 14 amino acids. V shed 3 bases and J shed 10 bases, with 15 bases lying between them. CDR3 sequence: CASSFGGGGGKLFF. CDR3 bases: TGTGCCAGCAGTTTTGGGGGCGGGGGAGGAAAACTGTTTTTT.

The rearrangement joins TRBV6-6 to TRBJ2-2; 10 bases line up with TRBD2. Germline CDR1 is MNHNY and CDR2 is SVGAGI (reference sequence). CDR3 size: 15 residues. V dropped 6 bases and J dropped 5; count of bases not matched to a gene: 6. CDR3 residues: CASRIAGGGTGELFF. The CDR3 region has the DNA TGTGCCAGCAGGATAGCGGGAGGTGGAACCGGGGAGCTGTTTTTT.

This CDR3 is CASSLFLQGNGYTF. DNA for the CDR3: TGTGCCAGCAGCTTATTCTTACAGGGAAATGGCTACACCTTC. The chain combines TRBV7-3 with TRBJ1-2, with D possibly matching TRBD1 (6 bases). This CDR3 region has 14 residues. V lost 2 bases, J lost 6 bases, and 13 bases lay in between. Germline CDR1 SGHTA, CDR2 FQGTGA.

V is TRBV19 and J is TRBJ1-5, with TRBD1 matching 7 bases. The V segment lost 6 bases and the J segment 7 bases; nucleotides outside the gene matches: 12. The CDR3 loop spans 15 amino acids. Per the germline V gene, CDR1 is LNHDA and CDR2 is SQIVND (reference sequence). CDR3 in DNA: TGTGCCAGTAGGGAGAGGGGGCGCCCGGGACAGCCCCAGCATTTT. Its translation: CASRERGRPGQPQHF.

J is TRBJ2-5 and V is TRBV5-4; D perhaps matches TRBD1 (6 bases). Germline V CDR1 and CDR2: SGHNT, YYREEE (reference sequence). Trimming pared 4 bases from V and 2 bases from J, leaving 15 bases between. This CDR3 spans 15 amino acids. The CDR3 coding sequence is TGTGCCAGCAGCACCCCTCGACAGGCTCAAGAGACCCAGTACTTC. Its translation is CASSTPRQAQETQYF.

This clone appeared a single time. The V call is TRBV2, the J call TRBJ2-2; 10 bases are a match to TRBD1. CDR3 length: 16 residues. With 6 bases clipped from V and 3 bases from J, the junction kept 7 bases outside the gene matches. Per the germline V gene, CDR1 is SNHLY and CDR2 is FYNNEI. DNA of the CDR3: TGTGCCAGCAGGGGGCGGGACAGGGGATACACCGGGGAGCTGTTTTTT. The encoded protein is CASRGRDRGYTGELFF. The full variable domain, its missing parts supplied by reference TRBV2 and TRBJ2-2, is EPEVTQTPSHQVTQMGQEVILRCVPISNHLYFYWYRQILGQKVEFLVSFYNNEISEKSEIFDDQFSVERPDGSNFTLKIRSTKLEDSAMYFCASRGRDRGYTGELFFGEGSRLTVL.

V is TRBV7-9 and J is TRBJ1-5; D unclear. CDR1 SEHNR and CDR2 FQNEAQ come from the germline V gene (reference sequence). The CDR3 consists of 13 residues. The V end lost 0 bases, the J end lost 10 bases, and 10 bases lay between the germline ends. The chain's CDR3 is CASSLAEVGPQHF. CDR3 DNA sequence: TGTGCCAGCAGCTTAGCGGAGGTGGGTCCCCAGCATTTT.

This clone has just one count. The chain is built from TRBV27 and TRBJ2-5, with D perhaps given as TRBD1 or TRBD2 (6 bases each). The CDR3 runs 16 residues. Per the germline V gene, CDR1 is MNHEY and CDR2 is SMNVEV (reference sequence). Trimming cost V 3 bases and J 4 bases, with 18 bases left between them. This CDR3 reads CASSFGFVGGGETQYF. The DNA of the CDR3 is TGTGCCAGCAGTTTTGGGTTTGTAGGGGGAGGAGAGACCCAGTACTTC.

V gene TRBV7-9 combines with J gene TRBJ2-7; D perhaps matches TRBD2 (7 bases). V lost 3 bases to trimming and J lost 6 bases, with 12 bases between them. Germline V gene sequence: CDR1 SEHNR, CDR2 FQNEAQ (reference sequence). The CDR3 has 13 amino acids. CDR3 bases: TGTGCCAGCAGCTTGATCGGGGGGCGCGAGCAGTACTTC. Residues: CASSLIGGREQYF.

The genes are TRBV5-4 and TRBJ2-5, with TRBD1 matching 9 bases. The length of the CDR3 is 16 residues. Germline CDR1 and CDR2: SGHNT and YYREEE (reference sequence). J lost 1 base, V lost 3 bases, and 7 bases had no gene match. The DNA of the CDR3 is TGTGCCAGCAGCTCGTCCCGGGACAGGGTCCAAGAGACCCAGTACTTC. Protein sequence: CASSSSRDRVQETQYF. Together with reference TRBV5-4 and TRBJ2-5, the CDR3 gives the full variable domain: ETGVTQSPTHLIKTRGQQVTLRCSSQSGHNTVSWYQQALGQGPQFIFQYYREEENGRGNFPPRFSGLQFPNYSSELNVNALELDDSALYLCASSSSRDRVQETQYFGPGTRLLVL.

The chain combines TRBV25-1 with TRBJ1-2; D perhaps matches TRBD1 (5 bases). Germline CDR1 and CDR2: MGHDK and SYGVNS. V was clipped by 5 bases and J by 8 bases, with 15 bases between them. The CDR3 totals 13 residues. The CDR3 spells CASSLVGGRGYTF. In nucleotides, the CDR3 is TGTGCCAGCAGTTTAGTTGGGGGTCGGGGCTACACCTTC.

The rearrangement joins TRBV2 to TRBJ2-5; D is unresolved. The V gene lost 0 bases and the J gene lost 3 bases, with 11 bases spanning the gap. Germline CDR1 SNHLY, CDR2 FYNNEI. The CDR3 is 15 amino acids. The CDR3 here is CASSEAWAREETQYF. CDR3 nucleotide sequence: TGTGCCAGCAGTGAAGCGTGGGCCCGGGAAGAGACCCAGTACTTC. Combining the CDR3 with reference TRBV2 and TRBJ2-5 gives the whole variable domain EPEVTQTPSHQVTQMGQEVILRCVPISNHLYFYWYRQILGQKVEFLVSFYNNEISEKSEIFDDQFSVERPDGSNFTLKIRSTKLEDSAMYFCASSEAWAREETQYFGPGTRLLVL.

The genes are TRBV30 and TRBJ2-1; no reliable D call. The germline CDR1 and CDR2 sequences are GTSNPN and SVGIG (reference sequence). This CDR3 region has 14 residues. V shed 0 bases and J shed 4 bases, with 10 bases lying between them. CDR3 DNA sequence: TGTGCCTGGAGTGTACCCCCCCGGTACAATGAGCAGTTCTTC. It is translated as CAWSVPPRYNEQFF.

The chain combines TRBV21-1 with TRBJ1-2. TRBV21-1 is a listed pseudogene. This CDR3 has 14 residues. This CDR3 reads CASSKEGGVHGYTF. The CDR3 region has the DNA TGTGCCAGCAGCAAAGAGGGAGGGGTCCATGGCTACACCTTC.